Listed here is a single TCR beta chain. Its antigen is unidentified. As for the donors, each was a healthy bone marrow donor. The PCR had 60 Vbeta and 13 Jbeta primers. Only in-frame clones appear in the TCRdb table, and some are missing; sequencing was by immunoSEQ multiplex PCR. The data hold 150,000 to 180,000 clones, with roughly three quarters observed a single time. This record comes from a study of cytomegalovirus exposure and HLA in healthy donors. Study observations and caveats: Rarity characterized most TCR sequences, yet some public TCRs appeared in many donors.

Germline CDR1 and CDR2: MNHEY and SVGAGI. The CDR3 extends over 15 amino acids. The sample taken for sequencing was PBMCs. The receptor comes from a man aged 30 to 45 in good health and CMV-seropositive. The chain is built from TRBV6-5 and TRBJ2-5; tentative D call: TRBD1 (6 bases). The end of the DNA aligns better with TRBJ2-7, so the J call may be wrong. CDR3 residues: CASSYSNQGTYEQYF. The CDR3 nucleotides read TGTGCCAGCAGTTACTCGAATCAGGGGACCTACGAGCAGTACTTC.